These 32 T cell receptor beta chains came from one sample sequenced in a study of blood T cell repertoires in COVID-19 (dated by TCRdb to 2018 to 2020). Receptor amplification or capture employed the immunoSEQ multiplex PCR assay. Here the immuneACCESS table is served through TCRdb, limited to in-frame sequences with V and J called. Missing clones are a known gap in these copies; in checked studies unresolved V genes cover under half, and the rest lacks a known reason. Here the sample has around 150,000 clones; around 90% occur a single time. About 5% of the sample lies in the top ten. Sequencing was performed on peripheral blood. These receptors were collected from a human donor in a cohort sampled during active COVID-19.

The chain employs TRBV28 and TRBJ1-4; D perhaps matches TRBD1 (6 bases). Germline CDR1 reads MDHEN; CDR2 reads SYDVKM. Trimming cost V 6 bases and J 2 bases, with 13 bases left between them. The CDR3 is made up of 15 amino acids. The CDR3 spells CASRGGGMTNEKLFF. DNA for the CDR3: TGTGCCAGCAGAGGGGGGGGCATGACTAATGAAAAACTGTTTTTT.

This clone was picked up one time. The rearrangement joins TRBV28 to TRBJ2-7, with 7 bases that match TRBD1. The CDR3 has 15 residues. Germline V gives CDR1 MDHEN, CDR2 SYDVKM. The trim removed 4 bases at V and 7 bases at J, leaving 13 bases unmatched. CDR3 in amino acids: CASSSSSDRAREQYF. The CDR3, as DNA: TGTGCCAGCAGTTCCTCCTCAGACAGGGCGAGGGAGCAGTACTTC.

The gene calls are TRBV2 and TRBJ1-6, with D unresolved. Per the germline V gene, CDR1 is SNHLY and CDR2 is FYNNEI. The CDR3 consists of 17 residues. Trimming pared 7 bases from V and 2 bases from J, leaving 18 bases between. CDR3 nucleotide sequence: TGTGCCAGCACGGGGTGGTCCCCGAAACCCTATAATTCACCCCTCCACTTT. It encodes CASTGWSPKPYNSPLHF. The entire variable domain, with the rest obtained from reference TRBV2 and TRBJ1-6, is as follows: EPEVTQTPSHQVTQMGQEVILRCVPISNHLYFYWYRQILGQKVEFLVSFYNNEISEKSEIFDDQFSVERPDGSNFTLKIRSTKLEDSAMYFCASTGWSPKPYNSPLHFGNGTRLTVT.

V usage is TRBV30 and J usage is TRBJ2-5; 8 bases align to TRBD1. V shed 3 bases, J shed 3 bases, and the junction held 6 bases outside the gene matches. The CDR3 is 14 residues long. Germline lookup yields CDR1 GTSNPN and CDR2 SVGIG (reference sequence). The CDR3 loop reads CAWSAGQGKETQYF. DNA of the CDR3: TGTGCCTGGAGCGCAGGACAGGGCAAAGAGACCCAGTACTTC.

The CDR3 nucleotides are TGTGCCAGCAGCTCCCGACTAGCGGGAGTAAGAGGCGGGGAGCTGTTTTTT. Translating it yields CASSSRLAGVRGGELFF. This chain joins TRBV9 and TRBJ2-2; 12 bases are a match to TRBD2. Germline trimming cut 4 bases from V and 7 bases from J; bases unmatched to any gene: 11. CDR1 is SGDLS, CDR2 YYNGEE, per germline. The CDR3 runs 17 residues.

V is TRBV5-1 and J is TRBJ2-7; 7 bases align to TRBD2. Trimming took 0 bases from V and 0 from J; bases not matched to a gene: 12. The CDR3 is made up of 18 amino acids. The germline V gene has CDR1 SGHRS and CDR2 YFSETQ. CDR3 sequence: CASSLAGASGSLSYEQYF. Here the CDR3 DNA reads TGCGCCAGCAGCTTGGCCGGCGCTAGCGGAAGCCTCTCCTACGAGCAGTACTTC.

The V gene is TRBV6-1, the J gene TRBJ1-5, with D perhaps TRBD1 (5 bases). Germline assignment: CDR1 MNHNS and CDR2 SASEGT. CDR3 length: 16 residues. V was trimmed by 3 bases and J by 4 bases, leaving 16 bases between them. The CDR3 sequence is CASSDMGQQVNQPQHF. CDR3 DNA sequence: TGTGCCAGCAGTGATATGGGGCAGCAAGTGAATCAGCCCCAGCATTTT.

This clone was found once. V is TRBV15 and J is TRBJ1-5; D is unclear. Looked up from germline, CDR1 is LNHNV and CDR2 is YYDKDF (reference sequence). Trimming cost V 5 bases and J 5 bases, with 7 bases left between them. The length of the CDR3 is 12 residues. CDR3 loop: CATSRPDQPQHF. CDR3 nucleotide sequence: TGTGCCACCAGCCGTCCGGATCAGCCCCAGCATTTT.

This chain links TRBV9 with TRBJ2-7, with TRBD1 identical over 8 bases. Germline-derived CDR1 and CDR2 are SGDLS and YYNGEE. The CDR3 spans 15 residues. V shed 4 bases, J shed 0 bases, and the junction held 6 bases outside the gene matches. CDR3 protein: CASSSGQGFSYEQYF. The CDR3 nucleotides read TGTGCCAGCAGCTCCGGACAGGGCTTCTCCTACGAGCAGTACTTC.

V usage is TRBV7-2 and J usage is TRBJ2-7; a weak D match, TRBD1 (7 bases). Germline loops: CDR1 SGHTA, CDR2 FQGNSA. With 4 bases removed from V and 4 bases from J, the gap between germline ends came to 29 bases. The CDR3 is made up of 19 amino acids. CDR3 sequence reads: CASSYRQGGRLGRGYEQYF. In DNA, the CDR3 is TGTGCCAGCAGCTATCGACAGGGAGGTAGGCTGGGTCGGGGATACGAGCAGTACTTC. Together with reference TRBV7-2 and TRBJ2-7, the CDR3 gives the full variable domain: GAGVSQSPSNKVTEKGKDVELRCDPISGHTALYWYRQSLGQGLEFLIYFQGNSAPDKSGLPSDRFSAERTGGSVSTLTIQRTQQEDSAVYLCASSYRQGGRLGRGYEQYFGPGTRLTVT.

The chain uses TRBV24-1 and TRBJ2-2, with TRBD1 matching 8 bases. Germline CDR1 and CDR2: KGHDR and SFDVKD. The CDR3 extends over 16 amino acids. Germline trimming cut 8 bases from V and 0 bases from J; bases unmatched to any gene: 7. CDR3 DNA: TGTGCCACCACCTCACAGGGGGACCCGAACACCGGGGAGCTGTTTTTT. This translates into CATTSQGDPNTGELFF.

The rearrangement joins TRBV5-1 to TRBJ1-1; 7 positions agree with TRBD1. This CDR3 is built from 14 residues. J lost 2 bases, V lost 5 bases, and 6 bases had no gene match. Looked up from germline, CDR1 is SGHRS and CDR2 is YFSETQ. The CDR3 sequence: CASSRDRLNTEAFF. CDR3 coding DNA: TGCGCCAGCAGTCGGGACAGACTAAACACTGAAGCTTTCTTT. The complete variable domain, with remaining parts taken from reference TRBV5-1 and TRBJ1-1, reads KAGVTQTPRYLIKTRGQQVTLSCSPISGHRSVSWYQQTPGQGLQFLFEYFSETQRNKGNFPGRFSGRQFSNSRSEMNVSTLELGDSALYLCASSRDRLNTEAFFGQGTRLTVV.

CDR3 loop: CASSQELRDFGQYF. CDR3 bases: TGTGCCAGCAGCCAAGAACTCAGGGACTTCGGGCAGTACTTC. V is TRBV4-2 and J is TRBJ2-7, with D possibly matching TRBD2 (6 bases). The length of the CDR3 is 14 residues. Looked up from germline, CDR1 is LGHNA and CDR2 is YNFKEQ. V was clipped by 0 bases and J by 9 bases, with 15 bases between them.

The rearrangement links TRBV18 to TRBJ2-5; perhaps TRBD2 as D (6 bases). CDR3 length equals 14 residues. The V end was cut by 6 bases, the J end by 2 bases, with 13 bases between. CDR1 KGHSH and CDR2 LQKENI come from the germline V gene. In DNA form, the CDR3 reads TGTGCCAGCTCCCCGGGGACTCCACAAGAGACCCAGTACTTC. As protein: CASSPGTPQETQYF.

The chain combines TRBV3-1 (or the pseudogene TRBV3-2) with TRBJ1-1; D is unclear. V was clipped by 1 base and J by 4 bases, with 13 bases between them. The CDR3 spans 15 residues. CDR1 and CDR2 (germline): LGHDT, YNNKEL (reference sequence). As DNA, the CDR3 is TGTGCCAGCAGCCAAGTCTTCGGAGGATCCACTGAAGCTTTCTTT. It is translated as CASSQVFGGSTEAFF.

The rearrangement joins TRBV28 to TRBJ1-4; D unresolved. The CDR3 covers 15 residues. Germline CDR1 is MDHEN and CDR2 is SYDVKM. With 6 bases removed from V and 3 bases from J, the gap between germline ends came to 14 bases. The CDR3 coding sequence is TGTGCCAGCAGCCCACCCGGGGTGGCTAATGAAAAACTGTTTTTT. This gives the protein CASSPPGVANEKLFF.

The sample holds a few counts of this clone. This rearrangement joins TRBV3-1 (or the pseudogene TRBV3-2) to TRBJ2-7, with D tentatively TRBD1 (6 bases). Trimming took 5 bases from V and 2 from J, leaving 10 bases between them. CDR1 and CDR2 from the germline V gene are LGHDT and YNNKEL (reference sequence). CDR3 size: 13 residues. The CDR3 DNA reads TGTGCCAGCAGCTCGGGACATCCCTACGAGCAGTACTTC. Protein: CASSSGHPYEQYF.

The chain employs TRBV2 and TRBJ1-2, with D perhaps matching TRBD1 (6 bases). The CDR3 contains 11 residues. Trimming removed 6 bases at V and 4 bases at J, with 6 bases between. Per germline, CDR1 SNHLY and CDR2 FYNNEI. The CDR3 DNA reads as TGTGCCAGCAGGGACAGCTATGGCTACACCTTC. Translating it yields CASRDSYGYTF. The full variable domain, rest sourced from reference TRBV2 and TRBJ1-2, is EPEVTQTPSHQVTQMGQEVILRCVPISNHLYFYWYRQILGQKVEFLVSFYNNEISEKSEIFDDQFSVERPDGSNFTLKIRSTKLEDSAMYFCASRDSYGYTFGSGTRLTVV.

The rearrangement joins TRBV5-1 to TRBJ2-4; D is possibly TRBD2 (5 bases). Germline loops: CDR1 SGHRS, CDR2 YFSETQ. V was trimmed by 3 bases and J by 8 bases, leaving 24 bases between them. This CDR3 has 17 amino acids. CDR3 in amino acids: CASSSTLVRGRRDIQYF. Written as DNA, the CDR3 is TGCGCCAGCAGCTCGACGCTGGTCCGGGGTCGAAGGGACATTCAGTACTTC.

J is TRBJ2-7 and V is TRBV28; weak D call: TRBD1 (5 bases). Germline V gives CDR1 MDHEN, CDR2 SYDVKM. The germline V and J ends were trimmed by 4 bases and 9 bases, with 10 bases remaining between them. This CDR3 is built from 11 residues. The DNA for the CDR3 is TGTGCCAGCAGTTCACAGGAAAGGCAGTACTTC. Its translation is CASSSQERQYF. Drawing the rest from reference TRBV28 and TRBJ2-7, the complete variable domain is DVKVTQSSRYLVKRTGEKVFLECVQDMDHENMFWYRQDPGLGLRLIYFSYDVKMKEKGDIPEGYSVSREKKERFSLILESASTNQTSMYLCASSSQERQYFGPGTRLTVT.

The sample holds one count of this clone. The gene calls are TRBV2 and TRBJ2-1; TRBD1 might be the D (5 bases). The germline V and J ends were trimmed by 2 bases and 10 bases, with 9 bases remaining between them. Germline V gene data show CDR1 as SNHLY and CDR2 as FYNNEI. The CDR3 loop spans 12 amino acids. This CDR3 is CASSENRPEQFF. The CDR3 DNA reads TGTGCCAGCAGTGAAAACAGGCCAGAGCAGTTCTTC.

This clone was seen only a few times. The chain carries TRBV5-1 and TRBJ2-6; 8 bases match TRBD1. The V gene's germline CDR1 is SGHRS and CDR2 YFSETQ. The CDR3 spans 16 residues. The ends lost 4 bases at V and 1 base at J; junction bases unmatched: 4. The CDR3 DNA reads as TGCGCCAGCAGCCAACAGGGGGTGTCTGGGGCCAACGTCCTGACTTTC. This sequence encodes CASSQQGVSGANVLTF.

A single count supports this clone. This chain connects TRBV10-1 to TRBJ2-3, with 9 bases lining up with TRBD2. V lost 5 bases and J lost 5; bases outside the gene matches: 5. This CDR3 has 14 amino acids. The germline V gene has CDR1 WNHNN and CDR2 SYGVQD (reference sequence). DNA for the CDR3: TGCGCCAGCAGTATAGCGGGAGCGATAGATACGCAGTATTTT. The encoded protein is CASSIAGAIDTQYF.

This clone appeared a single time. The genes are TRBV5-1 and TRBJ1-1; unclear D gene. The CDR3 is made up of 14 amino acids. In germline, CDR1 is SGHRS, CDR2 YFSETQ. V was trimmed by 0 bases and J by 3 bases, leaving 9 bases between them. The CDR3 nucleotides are TGCGCCAGCAGCTTGGTGCAGGTGGACACTGAAGCTTTCTTT. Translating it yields CASSLVQVDTEAFF.

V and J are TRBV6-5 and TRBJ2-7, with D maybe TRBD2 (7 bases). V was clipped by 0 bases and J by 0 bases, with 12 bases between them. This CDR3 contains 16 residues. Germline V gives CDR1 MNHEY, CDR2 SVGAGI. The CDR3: CASSYSGGASSYEQYF. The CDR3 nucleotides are TGTGCCAGCAGTTACTCGGGGGGGGCGAGCTCCTACGAGCAGTACTTC.

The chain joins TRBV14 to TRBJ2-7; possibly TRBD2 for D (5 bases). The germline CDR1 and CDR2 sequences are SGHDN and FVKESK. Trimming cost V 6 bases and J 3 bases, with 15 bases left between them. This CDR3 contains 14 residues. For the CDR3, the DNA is TGTGCCAGCAGTCGACGAGGGAGCGGCTACGAGCAGTACTTC. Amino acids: CASSRRGSGYEQYF.

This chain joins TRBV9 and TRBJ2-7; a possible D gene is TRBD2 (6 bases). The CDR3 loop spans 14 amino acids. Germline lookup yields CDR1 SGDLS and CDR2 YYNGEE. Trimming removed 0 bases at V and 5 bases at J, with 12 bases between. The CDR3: CASSVGVGRHEQYF. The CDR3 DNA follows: TGTGCCAGCAGCGTAGGAGTAGGGAGGCACGAGCAGTACTTC.

CDR3 nucleotide sequence: TGTGCCAGCAGCGTAGCCCCATCCGGGGAGGGATCCGAGCAGTACTTC. It encodes CASSVAPSGEGSEQYF. The chain has TRBV9 and TRBJ2-7, with 7 bases matching TRBD2. Germline V gene lookup returns CDR1 SGDLS and CDR2 YYNGEE. There are 16 residues in the CDR3. Germline trimming cut 0 bases from V and 6 bases from J; bases unmatched to any gene: 12.

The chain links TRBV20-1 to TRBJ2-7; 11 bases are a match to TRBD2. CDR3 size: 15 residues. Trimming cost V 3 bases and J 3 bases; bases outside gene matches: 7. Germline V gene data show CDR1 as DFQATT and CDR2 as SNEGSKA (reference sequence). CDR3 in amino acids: CSASTPGLAVYEQYF. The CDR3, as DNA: TGCAGTGCTAGTACCCCGGGACTAGCGGTCTACGAGCAGTACTTC.

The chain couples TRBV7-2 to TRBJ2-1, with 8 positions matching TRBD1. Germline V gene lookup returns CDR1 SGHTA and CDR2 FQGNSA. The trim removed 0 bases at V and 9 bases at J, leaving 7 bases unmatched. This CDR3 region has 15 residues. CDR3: CASSLAGTGGLEQFF. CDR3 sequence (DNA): TGTGCCAGCAGCTTAGCTGGCACAGGGGGGCTTGAGCAGTTCTTC.

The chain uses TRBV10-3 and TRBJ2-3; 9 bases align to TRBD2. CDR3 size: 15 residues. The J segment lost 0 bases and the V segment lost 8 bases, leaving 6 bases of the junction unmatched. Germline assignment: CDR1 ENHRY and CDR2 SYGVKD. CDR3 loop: CAIRRGRASTDTQYF. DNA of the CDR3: TGTGCCATCCGCCGCGGGAGGGCCAGCACAGATACGCAGTATTTT.

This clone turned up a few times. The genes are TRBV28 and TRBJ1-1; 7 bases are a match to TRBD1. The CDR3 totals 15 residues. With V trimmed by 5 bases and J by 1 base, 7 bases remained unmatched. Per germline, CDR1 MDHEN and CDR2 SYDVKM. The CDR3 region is CASSITTGSNTEAFF. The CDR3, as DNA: TGTGCCAGCAGTATCACGACAGGGTCGAACACTGAAGCTTTCTTT. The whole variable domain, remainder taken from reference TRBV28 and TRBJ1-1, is DVKVTQSSRYLVKRTGEKVFLECVQDMDHENMFWYRQDPGLGLRLIYFSYDVKMKEKGDIPEGYSVSREKKERFSLILESASTNQTSMYLCASSITTGSNTEAFFGQGTRLTVV.